This TCR beta chain came from a study of glioma-infiltrating T cells after dendritic cell vaccination. Points from the study as a whole: TCR clonality showed no direct relationship with survival.

PBMC were collected before vaccination, two weeks after the third vaccination, and at progression. The V gene's germline CDR1 is SGHRS and CDR2 YFSETQ. Trimming took 2 bases from V and 1 from J, leaving 9 bases between them. The CDR3 covers 14 residues. The PCR used 60 V beta and 13 J beta primers. Using immunoSEQ multiplex PCR, the repertoire was profiled, and TCRdb retains in-frame clones only, with some absent. The sample holds 71,000 or so clones, under 90% seen once. There are a few counts of this clone. As yet, its antigen is unknown. The starting material was blood, obtained before dendritic cell vaccination. This clonotype was sampled from a human donor with glioblastoma. V usage is TRBV5-1 and J usage is TRBJ1-1, with D maybe TRBD1 (6 bases). The CDR3 spells CASSFSGENTEAFF. CDR3 bases: TGCGCCAGCAGCTTTTCAGGGGAGAACACTGAAGCTTTCTTT.